This T cell receptor beta chain was observed in a study of blood T cell repertoires in COVID-19. Background on the study: The United States, Italy and Spain were the sources of the acute and convalescent COVID-19 samples. The cDNA or gDNA used as material had been derived from T cells, B-cell-depleted T cells, or PBMCs.

Original processing methods: For nucleated cells, counts were estimated from reference gene primer amplification. Sequencing used immunoSEQ multiplex PCR; TCRdb keeps in-frame clones, though not all of them. V and J calls and clone size are as listed in that table; D and trimming were resolved from the DNA. The data contain 90,000 to 150,000 clones, 87% of them singletons. The receptor was isolated from a human donor in a cohort sampled during active COVID-19. The sequenced material came from peripheral blood.

The chain's CDR3 is CASSSPGTNEQFF. CDR3 coding DNA: TGTGCCAGCAGTTCCCCGGGAACCAATGAGCAGTTCTTC. V usage is TRBV27 and J usage is TRBJ2-1, with a tentative D call TRBD2 (5 bases). Trimming shortened V by 4 bases and J by 6 bases, and 10 bases separated the two germline ends. The CDR3 has 13 residues. The V gene's germline CDR1 is MNHEY and CDR2 SMNVEV (reference sequence).